These 32 T cell receptor beta chains were sequenced from one sample in a study of T cell responses to AZD1222 COVID-19 vaccine. Using immunoSEQ multiplex PCR, the repertoire was profiled, and TCRdb retains in-frame clones only, with some absent. The data show roughly 120,000 clones, over 80% seen once. The sample was peripheral blood, taken on day 0 of AZD1222 vaccination. The source is an adult in good health.

The genes are TRBV4-3 and TRBJ1-5, with TRBD1 matching 8 bases. The CDR3 is 14 amino acids. The trim removed 0 bases at V and 10 bases at J, leaving 5 bases unmatched. Germline CDR1 is LGHNA and CDR2 is YSLEER. CDR3 sequence (DNA): TGCGCCAGCAGCCAAGACCAGGGGGCAGGCCCCCAGCATTTT. Amino acid sequence: CASSQDQGAGPQHF.

The chain couples TRBV6-6 to TRBJ1-5, with 9 bases fitting TRBD1. The CDR3 contains 16 residues. Germline lookup yields CDR1 MNHNY and CDR2 SVGAGI (reference sequence). The trim removed 4 bases at V and 4 bases at J, leaving 8 bases unmatched. The CDR3, as DNA: TGTGCCAGCAGTTTCGGGACAGGGCTCGAGAATCAGCCCCAGCATTTT. Protein: CASSFGTGLENQPQHF.

This clone was recorded once. The CDR3 nucleotides are TGTGCCAGCAGTTTCTACACCGGGGAGCTGTTTTTT. Amino acid sequence: CASSFYTGELFF. The chain carries TRBV27 and TRBJ2-2, with unresolved D. CDR3 size: 12 residues. Germline loops: CDR1 MNHEY, CDR2 SMNVEV (reference sequence). The V gene lost 3 bases and the J gene lost 3 bases, with 2 bases spanning the gap.

V is TRBV29-1 and J is TRBJ2-5; the match to TRBD2 covers 10 bases. This CDR3 is built from 15 residues. In germline, CDR1 is SQVTM, CDR2 ANQGSEA. Trimming took 3 bases from V and 5 from J; bases not matched to a gene: 9. The DNA of the CDR3 is TGCAGCGTTGAGCCTAGCGGGGGACGTGGGGAGACCCAGTACTTC. Translation: CSVEPSGGRGETQYF.

V usage is TRBV2 and J usage is TRBJ1-3; D call uncertain. The CDR3 runs 14 residues. V was cut by 7 bases and J by 0 bases, with 10 bases left in between. Germline-derived CDR1 and CDR2 are SNHLY and FYNNEI. The CDR3 coding sequence is TGTGCCAGCACCCTGCGGAGCTCTGGAAACACCATATATTTT. Protein: CASTLRSSGNTIYF.

This chain uses TRBV19 with TRBJ2-2; either TRBD1 or TRBD2 may supply D (5 bases each). Germline assignment: CDR1 LNHDA and CDR2 SQIVND (reference sequence). The CDR3 sequence is 14 residues long. The germline V and J ends were trimmed by 5 bases and 4 bases, with 11 bases remaining between them. The DNA of the CDR3 is TGTGCCAGTAGTCGACGGGGCGGCACCGGGGAGCTGTTTTTT. It yields the protein CASSRRGGTGELFF. Filled out from reference TRBV19 and TRBJ2-2, the complete variable domain reads DGGITQSPKYLFRKEGQNVTLSCEQNLNHDAMYWYRQDPGQGLRLIYYSQIVNDFQKGDIAEGYSVSREKKESFPLTVTSAQKNPTAFYLCASSRRGGTGELFFGEGSRLTVL.

The chain is built from TRBV3-1 (or the pseudogene TRBV3-2) and TRBJ2-2; the match to TRBD1 covers 9 bases. This CDR3 comprises 16 residues. The V gene's germline CDR1 is LGHDT and CDR2 YNNKEL (reference sequence). V lost 4 bases to trimming and J lost 6 bases; unmatched junction nucleotides: 9. CDR3 sequence reads: CASSPPGQGMAGELFF. DNA of the CDR3: TGTGCCAGCAGCCCCCCGGGACAGGGCATGGCCGGGGAGCTGTTTTTT.

The chain carries TRBV5-1 and TRBJ1-3, with TRBD1 as a possible D gene (6 bases). Per the germline V gene, CDR1 is SGHRS and CDR2 is YFSETQ. The CDR3 contains 16 residues. Trimming shortened V by 4 bases and J by 2 bases, and 16 bases separated the two germline ends. This CDR3 reads CASSAIPGVTGNTIYF. In DNA form, the CDR3 reads TGCGCCAGCAGCGCGATCCCAGGGGTGACTGGAAACACCATATATTTT.

The gene calls are TRBV18 and TRBJ2-3; D may be TRBD1 or TRBD2 (5 bases each). Trimming took off 3 bases at V and 2 bases at J, with 9 bases between the two ends. The CDR3 runs to 14 residues. CDR1 is KGHSH and CDR2 is LQKENI in the germline V gene. The CDR3 here is CASSPLGDTDTQYF. Here the CDR3 DNA reads TGTGCCAGCTCACCGCTGGGGGACACAGATACGCAGTATTTT.

The sample holds a few counts of this clone. The chain couples TRBV30 to TRBJ1-1; D is uncertain. The germline gives CDR1 GTSNPN, CDR2 SVGIG (reference sequence). Trimming removed 0 bases from V and 4 bases from J, with 12 bases in between. This CDR3 contains 14 residues. The CDR3 here is CAWSVWPDGTEAFF. CDR3 DNA: TGTGCCTGGAGTGTCTGGCCCGATGGCACTGAAGCTTTCTTT.

This clone is a singleton in its sample. J is TRBJ2-1 and V is TRBV5-1; 8 positions agree with TRBD1. CDR1 is SGHRS and CDR2 is YFSETQ in the germline V gene. Germline trimming cut 0 bases from V and 2 bases from J; bases unmatched to any gene: 7. This CDR3 is built from 17 residues. In nucleotides, the CDR3 is TGCGCCAGCAGCTTGGTCCCCGACAGGGGTACCTACAATGAGCAGTTCTTC. Amino acid sequence: CASSLVPDRGTYNEQFF.

The rearrangement joins TRBV6-5 to TRBJ1-6; D gene uncertain. Trimming left V 4 bases short and J 5 bases short, with 6 bases between. The CDR3 totals 13 residues. Germline V gene sequence: CDR1 MNHEY, CDR2 SVGAGI. The CDR3 loop reads CASSWNNNSPLHF. CDR3 coding DNA: TGTGCCAGCAGTTGGAACAATAATTCACCCCTCCACTTT.

The sample holds one count of this clone. The chain recombines TRBV7-9 with TRBJ2-1; 10 nucleotides align to TRBD2. Germline trimming cut 4 bases from V and 0 bases from J; bases unmatched to any gene: 3. CDR3 size: 16 residues. CDR1 SEHNR and CDR2 FQNEAQ come from the germline V gene (reference sequence). The CDR3 nucleotides are TGTGCCAGCAGCTCCTCTAGCGGGAGCTCCTACAATGAGCAGTTCTTC. Amino acid sequence: CASSSSSGSSYNEQFF.

The J gene is TRBJ2-1, the V gene TRBV20-1; D call uncertain. The CDR3 is made up of 11 amino acids. The V end was cut by 4 bases, the J end by 4 bases, with 5 bases between. Per germline, CDR1 DFQATT and CDR2 SNEGSKA (reference sequence). The DNA of the CDR3 is TGCAGTGCTAATCTTTACAATGAGCAGTTCTTC. Translation: CSANLYNEQFF.

V is TRBV2 and J is TRBJ1-5; maybe TRBD1 (5 bases). V was clipped by 8 bases and J by 5 bases, with 34 bases between them. The CDR3 spans 20 residues. Germline lookup yields CDR1 SNHLY and CDR2 FYNNEI. The CDR3 loop is CASRLDSWDPRIPYDQPQHF. CDR3 bases: TGTGCCAGCCGCCTCGACTCGTGGGACCCAAGGATCCCATACGATCAGCCCCAGCATTTT. Combining the CDR3 with reference TRBV2 and TRBJ1-5 gives the whole variable domain EPEVTQTPSHQVTQMGQEVILRCVPISNHLYFYWYRQILGQKVEFLVSFYNNEISEKSEIFDDQFSVERPDGSNFTLKIRSTKLEDSAMYFCASRLDSWDPRIPYDQPQHFGDGTRLSIL.

The V and J genes are TRBV19 and TRBJ1-4, with D perhaps TRBD1 (6 bases). Trimming left V 7 bases short and J 7 bases short, with 16 bases between. The CDR3 totals 14 residues. Germline V gene lookup returns CDR1 LNHDA and CDR2 SQIVND (reference sequence). CDR3 region: CASNRAATGEKLFF. CDR3 DNA sequence: TGTGCCAGTAACAGGGCCGCAACAGGTGAAAAACTGTTTTTT.

The V call is TRBV5-5, the J call TRBJ2-4; D is possibly TRBD2 (6 bases). The CDR3 runs 13 residues. Germline values: CDR1 SGHKS, CDR2 YYEKEE (reference sequence). Trimming cost V 2 bases and J 10 bases, with 13 bases left between them. In DNA form, the CDR3 reads TGTGCCAGCAGCTTTGAGGGCAGCGGGATTCAGTACTTC. It encodes CASSFEGSGIQYF.

The V and J genes are TRBV27 and TRBJ1-1; D is possibly TRBD1 (5 bases). Trimming left V 6 bases short and J 7 bases short, with 15 bases between. The length of the CDR3 is 13 residues. Germline lookup yields CDR1 MNHEY and CDR2 SMNVEV (reference sequence). The CDR3 loop is CASRLGTKGEAFF. The CDR3 nucleotides read TGTGCCAGCAGACTAGGGACTAAGGGTGAAGCTTTCTTT.

The chain recombines TRBV3-1 (or the pseudogene TRBV3-2) with TRBJ2-1; tentative D call: TRBD2 (6 bases). This CDR3 comprises 15 residues. Trimming cost V 4 bases and J 5 bases, with 15 bases left between them. Germline CDR1 reads LGHDT; CDR2 reads YNNKEL (reference sequence). CDR3 coding DNA: TGTGCCAGCAGCCGTAACTCCGGGGGTAACAATGAGCAGTTCTTC. Translating gives CASSRNSGGNNEQFF.

There are a few counts of this clone. The V and J genes are TRBV9 and TRBJ2-7; TRBD1 matches 8 bases. The CDR3 has 14 amino acids. The germline V gene encodes CDR1 SGDLS and CDR2 YYNGEE. V lost 4 bases, J lost 4 bases, and 7 bases stayed unmatched. CDR3 loop: CASSYEQGGYEQYF. CDR3 coding DNA: TGTGCCAGCAGCTACGAACAGGGGGGATACGAGCAGTACTTC.

This clone was detected once. V usage is TRBV9 and J usage is TRBJ1-3; a possible D gene is TRBD1 (5 bases). Per the germline V gene, CDR1 is SGDLS and CDR2 is YYNGEE. The ends were cut back, 4 bases at V and 4 bases at J, with 12 bases in the middle. This CDR3 has 14 amino acids. For the CDR3, the DNA is TGTGCCAGCAGCATGTCAGGGCTAGGAAACACCATATATTTT. Its protein product is CASSMSGLGNTIYF.

The chain combines TRBV7-2 with TRBJ1-1; D unresolved. The germline V gene has CDR1 SGHTA and CDR2 FQGNSA. The CDR3 is made up of 13 amino acids. V lost 2 bases, J lost 6 bases, and 10 bases lay in between. CDR3 nucleotide sequence: TGTGCCAGCAGCTTACGGGTATATCCTGAAGCTTTCTTT. It encodes CASSLRVYPEAFF.

V gene TRBV4-1 combines with J gene TRBJ2-7; tentatively, D is TRBD1 (6 bases). The CDR3 extends over 15 amino acids. Germline assignment: CDR1 MGHRA and CDR2 YSYEKL. V was clipped by 3 bases and J by 4 bases, with 16 bases between them. Here the CDR3 DNA reads TGCGCCAGCAGCCAGCCATTCCGGGACAAGTACGAGCAGTACTTC. It yields the protein CASSQPFRDKYEQYF.

CDR3 DNA: TGTGCCAGCAGCTCCGGGACAGGGGGATACGAGCAGTACTTC. Amino acid sequence: CASSSGTGGYEQYF. The chain has TRBV7-3 and TRBJ2-7, with 11 bases matching TRBD1. This CDR3 comprises 14 residues. Trimming took 4 bases from V and 4 from J; bases not matched to a gene: 3. Germline CDR1 is SGHTA and CDR2 is FQGTGA.

A single count supports this clone. The chain couples TRBV29-1 to TRBJ2-1; 8 bases match TRBD1. This CDR3 region has 13 residues. The V gene's germline CDR1 is SQVTM and CDR2 ANQGSEA. V dropped 4 bases and J dropped 2; count of bases not matched to a gene: 1. Here the CDR3 reads CSVAQGAYNEQFF. The CDR3 bases are TGCAGCGTTGCACAGGGGGCCTACAATGAGCAGTTCTTC.

The chain carries TRBV7-2 and TRBJ1-2; the D gene is possibly TRBD1 (5 bases). The CDR3 totals 15 residues. Trimming cost V 3 bases and J 8 bases, with 19 bases left between them. CDR1 and CDR2 (germline): SGHTA, FQGNSA. CDR3 residues: CASSFTGTGGGGYTF. The CDR3 coding sequence is TGTGCCAGCAGCTTTACCGGGACCGGAGGTGGGGGCTACACCTTC. Full variable domain (missing parts from reference TRBV7-2 and TRBJ1-2): GAGVSQSPSNKVTEKGKDVELRCDPISGHTALYWYRQSLGQGLEFLIYFQGNSAPDKSGLPSDRFSAERTGGSVSTLTIQRTQQEDSAVYLCASSFTGTGGGGYTFGSGTRLTVV.

The genes are TRBV18 and TRBJ2-1; TRBD1 is a possible D gene (5 bases). In germline, CDR1 is KGHSH, CDR2 LQKENI. Trimming took 3 bases from V and 2 from J, leaving 11 bases between them. The length of the CDR3 is 15 residues. The CDR3 reads CASSPQPGTYNEQFF. The DNA for the CDR3 is TGTGCCAGCTCACCGCAGCCAGGGACCTACAATGAGCAGTTCTTC.

V gene TRBV30 combines with J gene TRBJ1-2, with D perhaps matching TRBD1 (5 bases). This CDR3 spans 15 amino acids. V lost 3 bases, J lost 8 bases, and 22 bases lay in between. Germline V lookup: CDR1 GTSNPN, CDR2 SVGIG (reference sequence). The CDR3 sequence: CAWSALSGRYRGYTF. The DNA for the CDR3 is TGTGCCTGGAGCGCCCTTTCAGGGCGTTATCGGGGCTACACCTTC.

The rearrangement uses TRBV11-2 and TRBJ1-1, with D possibly matching TRBD1 (5 bases). The V and J ends lost 2 bases and 7 bases respectively, with 14 bases between them. CDR1 SGHAT and CDR2 FQNNGV come from the germline V gene. This CDR3 contains 14 residues. The CDR3 DNA reads as TGTGCCAGCAGCTTACCCGGGGCCGGTGATGAAGCTTTCTTT. Residues: CASSLPGAGDEAFF.

The V and J genes are TRBV19 and TRBJ1-2; D call uncertain. The CDR3 length is 13 residues. Germline V gene sequence: CDR1 LNHDA, CDR2 SQIVND (reference sequence). The V end lost 5 bases, the J end lost 3 bases, and 10 bases lay between the germline ends. In DNA, the CDR3 is TGTGCCAGTAGTCGCGGTCGAGACTATGGCTACACCTTC. It is translated as CASSRGRDYGYTF.

This clone came up once. The chain combines TRBV6-5 with TRBJ1-2; 7 bases match TRBD1. The CDR3 has 15 amino acids. CDR1 and CDR2 from the germline V gene are MNHEY and SVGAGI. Germline trimming cut 4 bases from V and 5 bases from J; bases unmatched to any gene: 10. The CDR3 here is CASSSPGTEDYGYTF. CDR3 coding DNA: TGTGCCAGCAGTTCTCCCGGGACAGAGGATTATGGCTACACCTTC.

On this clone: At the DNA level, this CDR3 is encoded by other sequences in the same sample as well. The V gene is TRBV19, the J gene TRBJ1-2; TRBD1 agrees at 8 bases. Germline V CDR1 and CDR2: LNHDA, SQIVND (reference sequence). V gave up 5 bases and J gave up 2 bases; unmatched junction bases: 4. The CDR3 is 14 amino acids. The CDR3 here is CASSPTGVNYGYTF. For the CDR3, the DNA is TGTGCCAGTAGTCCGACAGGGGTCAACTATGGCTACACCTTC.